The rows below give T cell receptor beta chains drawn from one sample of a study of identical twins. MiXCR was run by TCRdb on the 5' RACE reads, yielding one entry per CDR3 protein. Among 600,000 to 800,000 distinct CDR3 sequences, 21% were seen once, and the ten largest hold around 4.5%. These records were also assigned to another study, of T cells expressing NK-cell markers.

The sample comprised PBMCs. The source of these receptors is a young woman in good health. Each CDR3 is given with its conserved first and last residue. The order of the fields is V gene, clone size, D gene, J gene, CDR3 DNA, CDR3 protein. D genes are given only for firm matches. Not every row has a clone size; where given, it reads once, few, many or a size class.

TRBV10-3	few	TRBD2	TRBJ2-7	TGTGCCACCACTAGCGACTCCTACGAGCAGTACTTC	CATTSDSYEQYF
TRBV20-1	-	-	TRBJ1-2	TGCAGTGCTTCCGCGGGGGGGACTAACTATGGCTACACCTTC	CSASAGGTNYGYTF
TRBV12-3/TRBV12-4	-	-	TRBJ1-2	TGTGCCAGCAGTCCGCCCCATGGCTACACCTTC	CASSPPHGYTF
TRBV12-3/TRBV12-4	-	TRBD2	TRBJ2-1	TGTGCCAGCAGTTCCGTGGGTAGCGGGACCTACAATGAGCAGTTCTTC	CASSSVGSGTYNEQFF
TRBV5-1	few	-	TRBJ2-3	TGCGCCAGCAGCCCCGGAGGGCTTTCTAGCACAGATACGCAGTATTTT	CASSPGGLSSTDTQYF
TRBV20-1	many	-	TRBJ1-2	TGCAGTGCTGCCGGGCTCGCTAACTATGGCTACACCTTC	CSAAGLANYGYTF
TRBV20-1	-	-	TRBJ2-1	TGCAGTGGACAAGGGGGAAGGGATGAGCAGTTCTTC	CSGQGGRDEQFF
TRBV7-2	few	-	TRBJ2-1	TGTGCCAGCAGCTTAGCCTCCGGGAGACTCAATGAGCAGTTCTTC	CASSLASGRLNEQFF
TRBV20-1	few	TRBD2	TRBJ2-7	TGCAGTGCTAGCCCGGGACTAGCGGCCTACGAGCAGTACTTC	CSASPGLAAYEQYF
TRBV10-1	many	-	TRBJ2-3	TGCGCCAGCAGTTCCCTCCCTTCAGATACGCAGTATTTT	CASSSLPSDTQYF
TRBV20-1	few	-	TRBJ2-6	TGCAGTGCTAGAGTAGGGGGATCCCACTCTGGGGCCAACGTCCTGACTTTC	CSARVGGSHSGANVLTF
TRBV6-1	few	-	TRBJ2-1	TGTGCCAGCAGACGGGAAGGGAGCTCCTACAATGAGCAGTTCTTC	CASRREGSSYNEQFF
TRBV5-1	many	TRBD1	TRBJ1-1	TGTGCCAGCAGTTTAGGGACAGCGAACACTGAAGCTTTCTTT	CASSLGTANTEAFF
TRBV12-3/TRBV12-4	many	-	TRBJ2-3	TGTGCCAGCAGTTTTCAACAGTCAGATACGCAGTATTTT	CASSFQQSDTQYF
TRBV12-3/TRBV12-4	-	TRBD2	TRBJ2-1	TGTGCCAGCAGATACCACACAGCGGGGAATAGTGAGCAGTTCTTC	CASRYHTAGNSEQFF
TRBV5-1	-	-	TRBJ1-4	TGCGCCAGCAGTCGGGAGCCGGCGAATGAAAAACTGTTTTTT	CASSREPANEKLFF
TRBV24-1	many	TRBD1	TRBJ2-1	TGTGCCACCAGTGATAGCAGACAGGGGGACAATGAGCAGTTCTTC	CATSDSRQGDNEQFF
TRBV27	-	-	TRBJ2-7	TGTGCCAGCAGTTCCCCATGGCAGGGGACCTACGAGCAGTACTTC	CASSSPWQGTYEQYF
TRBV6-5	-	-	TRBJ2-7	TGTGCCAGCAGTTACACCACCGGACCCTACGAGCAGTACTTC	CASSYTTGPYEQYF
TRBV9	once	-	TRBJ2-1	TGTGCCAGCAGCGTAGACGGGGGAAATGAGCAGTTCTTC	CASSVDGGNEQFF
TRBV6-2/TRBV6-3	few	-	TRBJ2-5	TGTGCCAGCAGTTATAAATCTCGGACGGAGACCCAGTACTTC	CASSYKSRTETQYF
TRBV20-1	-	-	TRBJ2-7	TGCAGTGCTGCGGGACTTCCGGGGTCGAGCGAGCAGTACTTC	CSAAGLPGSSEQYF
TRBV20-1	many	-	TRBJ2-1	TGCAGTGCTAGAGACCCCCACGCGAAGCAGTTCTTC	CSARDPHAKQFF
TRBV20-1	-	TRBD2	TRBJ2-3	TGCAGTGCTATGGGACTAGCTAAAGGCACAGATACGCAGTATTTT	CSAMGLAKGTDTQYF
TRBV20-1	-	-	TRBJ1-3	TGCAGTGCTAGAGATGGGACTCATGGAAACACCATATATTTT	CSARDGTHGNTIYF
TRBV30	few	-	TRBJ2-7	TGTGCCTGGGGCTTAATGGGGTACCGAGAGCAGTACTTC	CAWGLMGYREQYF
TRBV10-3	-	-	TRBJ2-6	TGTGCCATCAGTGACGAAGGCTCTGGGGCCAACGTCCTGACTTTC	CAISDEGSGANVLTF
TRBV12-3/TRBV12-4	-	-	TRBJ2-3	TGTGCCAGCACCCCTTGGAGCGGTAGGACAGATACGCAGTATTTT	CASTPWSGRTDTQYF
TRBV5-1	few	TRBD2	TRBJ2-1	TGCGCCAGCAGCTTCCAGCGGGAGGGTGGTCACAATGAGCAGTTCTTC	CASSFQREGGHNEQFF
TRBV7-8	-	-	TRBJ2-5	TGTGCCAGCAGCCCGCGAGGGGATGAAGAGACCCAGTACTTC	CASSPRGDEETQYF